This TCR beta chain was identified in a study of cytomegalovirus exposure and HLA in healthy donors (dated by TCRdb to 2015 to 2018). About the study as a whole: According to a later analysis, one platform produced both the roughly 130 validation repertoires and the approximately 670 repertoires of the first cohort. To predict cytomegalovirus infection status, the study combined high-throughput TCR immunosequencing, statistical association of individual TCRs with disease status, and machine learning. Besides the first cohort of roughly 700 subjects, a separate validation cohort made up of roughly 120 different subjects was used. The study aimed to test whether signatures of past pathogen exposure could be identified by cataloging public T cell receptors. What the authors observed across the whole study: All 120 or so repertoires were used to score co-occurrence in the validation cohort in a later analysis, because that analysis had no HLA typing for the cohort. Across donors, most TCR sequences were observed very rarely, whereas some public TCRs were present in many individuals. Subsequent analysis determined that TCRs grouped into clusters in the first cohort also showed a tendency toward co-occurrence across the 130 or so validation repertoires, and 94% of cluster scores exceeded 0. Three of the identified cytomegalovirus-associated TCR beta chains were confirmed in vitro to be specific for cytomegalovirus antigens. A total of about 150 TCR beta chains were listed by the study as associated with cytomegalovirus. It was suggested by the authors that the approach could potentially be generalized to other disease states and immunological phenotypes. The classifier was reported to diagnose cytomegalovirus status with high specificity and sensitivity in both the original cohort and the validation cohort.

Based on the germline V gene (reference sequence), the CDR1 and CDR2 sequences are GTSNPN and SVGIG. The CDR3, cysteine through phenylalanine, is 14 amino acids long. Solely the CDR3 DNA is kept, with 42 bases framed from the first base. V is clipped by 2 bases and J by 0 bases, and the sequence between their germline boundaries is 10 bases long. The library was obtained by the immunoSEQ multiplex PCR assay. Processing in the source paper ran as follows. A statistical classification framework was built for diagnosing cytomegalovirus status from the catalog of TCR beta chain sequences. Entries here come from immuneACCESS through TCRdb and include only in-frame sequences with V and J called. Some clones fail to appear in such tables; in the studies checked, an unresolved V gene covers under half of the shortfall, and the cause of the remainder is unknown. The DNA gave D and trimming, while V, J and clone size come from that table. This sample comprises about 110,000 clones, under 85% of them detected only once. The biggest ten clones account for 3% of the sample.

As concerns this clone: There is no known antigen for this receptor. Within one base of it there is no much larger clone, and no base qualities were kept.

Separate from the approximately 700-subject first cohort, the validation cohort of 95 to 150 subjects was the group to which the donors belonged. Rearrangement joined TRBV30 to TRBJ1-1; the D gene lacks a confident call. The clonotype comes from a woman in her late teens or twenties in good health and CMV-seronegative. Sequenced: PBMCs. The nucleotides read TGTGCCTGGAGTCCTCCTTACTTGAACACTGAAGCTTTCTTT. The resulting protein is CAWSPPYLNTEAFF. Here the CDR3 is joined to the reference TRBV30 and TRBJ1-1 genes, and the full variable domain is: SQTIHQWPATLVQPVGSPLSLECTVEGTSNPNLYWYRQAAGRGLQLLFYSVGIGQISSEVPQNLSASRPQDRQFILSSKKLLLSDSGFYLCAWSPPYLNTEAFFGQGTRLTVV.